The 13 T cell receptor beta chains below were found in one sample sequenced in a study of neurological immune-mediated disorders. TCRdb called the 5' RACE reads again in MiXCR, with one record for every CDR3 protein. The table includes about 52,000 distinct CDR3 sequences, around 4% detected once. Sequencing used PBMCs. The origin of the receptors is a young man with multiple sclerosis.

This clonotype was detected many times. V is TRBV4-1 and J is TRBJ2-3; no clear D gene. Germline CDR1 and CDR2: MGHRA and YSYEKL. The length of the CDR3 is 13 residues. The V end lost 4 bases, the J end lost 5 bases, and 10 bases lay between the germline ends. The CDR3 sequence is CASSPLIQDTQYF. The CDR3 nucleotides read TGCGCCAGCAGCCCTCTCATACAAGATACGCAGTATTTT.

This clonotype was seen at least ten times. CDR3 nucleotides: TGCAGTGCCCGCCGGGGCCTACAAGAGACCCAGTACTTC. Amino acids: CSARRGLQETQYF. V usage is TRBV20-1 and J usage is TRBJ2-5; D tentatively reads TRBD1 or TRBD2 (5 bases each). The CDR3 has 13 amino acids. The V end lost 6 bases, the J end lost 2 bases, and 13 bases lay between the germline ends. Germline V gene data show CDR1 as DFQATT and CDR2 as SNEGSKA (reference sequence).

This clonotype occurred a few times. Because it lacks the conserved phenylalanine or tryptophan at the end, this CDR3 is likely a read error. V usage is TRBV27 and J usage is TRBJ2-1, with 7 bases fitting TRBD2. The CDR3 contains 15 residues. CDR1 and CDR2 from the germline V gene are MNHEY and SMNVEV (reference sequence). V shed 2 bases and J 4 bases; nucleotides not matched to a gene: 5. CDR3 nucleotides: TGTGCCAGCAGTTTAGCGCTAGCGGCATACAATGAGCAGTTCTAC. Its protein is CASSLALAAYNEQFY.

In its sample, this clonotype was seen many times. V gene TRBV28 combines with J gene TRBJ2-3; 7 nucleotides align to TRBD1. The CDR3 totals 14 residues. The germline V gene has CDR1 MDHEN and CDR2 SYDVKM. V trimming: 5 bases; J trimming: 2 bases; junction bases outside the gene matches: 4. The CDR3 coding sequence is TGTGCCAGCAGTCCCGGGACAGCCACAGATACGCAGTATTTT. This gives the protein CASSPGTATDTQYF.

This sequence joins TRBV6-5 and TRBJ1-4; the D gene is possibly TRBD1 (6 bases). Trimming took 2 bases from V and 8 from J, leaving 18 bases between them. The CDR3 sequence is 16 residues long. Germline V gives CDR1 MNHEY, CDR2 SVGAGI. CDR3: CASSYNLRRGREKLFF. CDR3 in DNA: TGTGCCAGCAGTTACAATCTGCGCAGGGGCAGAGAAAAACTGTTTTTT.

This clonotype appeared many times. In nucleotides, the CDR3 is TGTGCCAGCAGTCTTGCGGTAGCGGGAGAAAGCGGGGAGCTGTTTTTT. This sequence encodes CASSLAVAGESGELFF. The genes are TRBV12-3 or TRBV12-4 and TRBJ2-2, with 9 bases aligning to TRBD2. The V segment lost 5 bases and the J segment 7 bases; nucleotides outside the gene matches: 11. The CDR3 has 16 amino acids.

This clonotype showed up many times. The gene calls are TRBV29-1 and TRBJ2-1; D not resolved. Trimming shortened V by 4 bases and J by 2 bases, and 12 bases separated the two germline ends. The germline V gene has CDR1 SQVTM and CDR2 ANQGSEA. There are 14 residues in the CDR3. The CDR3 sequence: CSVGVVAAYNEQFF. CDR3 DNA sequence: TGCAGCGTTGGAGTAGTGGCGGCCTACAATGAGCAGTTCTTC.

This clonotype was detected many times. The V call is TRBV5-1, the J call TRBJ1-2; 9 bases are a match to TRBD1. V lost 6 bases to trimming and J lost 8 bases; unmatched junction nucleotides: 17. The length of the CDR3 is 16 residues. The germline CDR1 and CDR2 sequences are SGHRS and YFSETQ. The CDR3, as DNA: TGCGCCAGCACCGCATCAGTGGGGGACAGGGCACGAGGCTACACCTTC. It specifies CASTASVGDRARGYTF. Supplemented by reference TRBV5-1 and TRBJ1-2, the full variable domain reads KAGVTQTPRYLIKTRGQQVTLSCSPISGHRSVSWYQQTPGQGLQFLFEYFSETQRNKGNFPGRFSGRQFSNSRSEMNVSTLELGDSALYLCASTASVGDRARGYTFGSGTRLTVV.

This clonotype was seen at least ten times. In nucleotides, the CDR3 is TGCGCCAGCAGCTTCACAGGGTTTGATGAGCAGTTCTTC. This encodes CASSFTGFDEQFF. The V call is TRBV5-1, the J call TRBJ2-1, with D possibly TRBD1 on 6 matching bases. The V gene lost 2 bases and the J gene lost 8 bases, with 11 bases spanning the gap. The germline gives CDR1 SGHRS, CDR2 YFSETQ. CDR3 length equals 13 residues.

The rearrangement uses TRBV12-3 or TRBV12-4 and TRBJ1-2; maybe TRBD1 (5 bases). Trimming removed 3 bases from V and 6 bases from J, with 17 bases in between. The CDR3 is 15 residues long. DNA of the CDR3: TGTGCCAGCAGTTTGTGGGGAGGGGCAGAGGATGGCTACACCTTC. It codes for CASSLWGGAEDGYTF.

This clonotype came up many times. The chain joins TRBV5-1 to TRBJ2-5; TRBD1 aligns across 8 bases. With V trimmed by 3 bases and J by 4 bases, 8 bases remained unmatched. The CDR3 spans 15 residues. Germline V lookup: CDR1 SGHRS, CDR2 YFSETQ. The CDR3 DNA reads TGCGCCAGCAGCTCACAGGGGGTTAAGGGAGAGACCCAGTACTTC. The encoded protein is CASSSQGVKGETQYF.

This clonotype has at least ten counts. The V call is TRBV7-2, the J call TRBJ1-5; 9 nucleotides align to TRBD1. Germline V gene sequence: CDR1 SGHTA, CDR2 FQGNSA. J lost 6 bases, V lost 5 bases, and 5 bases had no gene match. The CDR3 spans 14 residues. The CDR3 DNA sequence: TGTGCCAGCAGCCCTGGGACAGGGATTCAGCCCCAGCATTTT. Its protein product is CASSPGTGIQPQHF.

This clonotype was observed many times. The rearrangement links TRBV28 to TRBJ2-7; 9 nucleotides align to TRBD2. The CDR3 length is 15 residues. V lost 2 bases to trimming and J lost 0 bases; unmatched junction nucleotides: 2. Germline CDR1 MDHEN, CDR2 SYDVKM. The CDR3 sequence: CASSLGSGSSYEQYF. CDR3 nucleotides: TGTGCCAGCAGTTTAGGTAGCGGGAGCTCCTACGAGCAGTACTTC.